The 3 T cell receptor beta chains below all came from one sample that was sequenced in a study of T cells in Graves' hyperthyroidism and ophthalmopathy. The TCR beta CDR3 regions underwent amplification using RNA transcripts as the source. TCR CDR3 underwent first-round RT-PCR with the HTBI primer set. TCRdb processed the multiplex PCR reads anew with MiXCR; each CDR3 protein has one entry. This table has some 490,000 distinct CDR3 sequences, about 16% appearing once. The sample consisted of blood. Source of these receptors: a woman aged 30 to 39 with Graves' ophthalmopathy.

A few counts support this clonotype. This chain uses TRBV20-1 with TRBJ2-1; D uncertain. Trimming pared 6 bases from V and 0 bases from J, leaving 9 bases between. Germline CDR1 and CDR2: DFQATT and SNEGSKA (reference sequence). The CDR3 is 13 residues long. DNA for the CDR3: TGCAGTGCACGGCCTCTCTCCTACAATGAGCAGTTCTTC. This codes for CSARPLSYNEQFF.

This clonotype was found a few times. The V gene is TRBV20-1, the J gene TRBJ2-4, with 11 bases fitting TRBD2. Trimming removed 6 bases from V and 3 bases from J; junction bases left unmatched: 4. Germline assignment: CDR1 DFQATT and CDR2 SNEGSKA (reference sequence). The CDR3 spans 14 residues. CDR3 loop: CSALLAGDKNIQYF. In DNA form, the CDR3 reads TGCAGTGCGTTACTAGCGGGGGACAAAAACATTCAGTACTTC.

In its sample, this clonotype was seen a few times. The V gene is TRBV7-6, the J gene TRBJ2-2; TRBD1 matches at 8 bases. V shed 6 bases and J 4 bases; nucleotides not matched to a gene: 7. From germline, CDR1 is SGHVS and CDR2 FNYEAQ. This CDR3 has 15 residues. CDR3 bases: TGTGCCAGCAGAAATACCGGGACAGGCACCGGGGAGCTGTTTTTT. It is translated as CASRNTGTGTGELFF.